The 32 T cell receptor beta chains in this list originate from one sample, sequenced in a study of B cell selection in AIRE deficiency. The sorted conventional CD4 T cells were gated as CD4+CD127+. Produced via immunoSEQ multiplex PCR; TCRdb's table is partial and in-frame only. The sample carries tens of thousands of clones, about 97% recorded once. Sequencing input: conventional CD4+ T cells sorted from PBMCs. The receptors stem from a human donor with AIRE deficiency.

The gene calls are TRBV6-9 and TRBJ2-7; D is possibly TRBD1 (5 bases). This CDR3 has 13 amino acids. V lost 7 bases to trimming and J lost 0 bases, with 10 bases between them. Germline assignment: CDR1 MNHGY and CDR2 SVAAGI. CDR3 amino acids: CASTHDSSYEQYF. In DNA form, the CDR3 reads TGTGCCAGCACCCACGACAGCTCCTACGAGCAGTACTTC.

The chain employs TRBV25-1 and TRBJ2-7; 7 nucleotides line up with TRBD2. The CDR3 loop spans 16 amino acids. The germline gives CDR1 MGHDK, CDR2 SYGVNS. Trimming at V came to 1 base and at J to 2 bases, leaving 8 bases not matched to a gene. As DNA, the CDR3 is TGTGCCAGCAGTGAATCGGGGGGAGGGATTGCCTACGAGCAGTACTTC. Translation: CASSESGGGIAYEQYF.

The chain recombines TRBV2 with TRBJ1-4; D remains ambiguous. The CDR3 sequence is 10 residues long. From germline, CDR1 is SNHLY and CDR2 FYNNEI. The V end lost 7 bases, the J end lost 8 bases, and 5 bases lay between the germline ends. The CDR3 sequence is CASIREKLFF. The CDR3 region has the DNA TGTGCCAGCATACGAGAAAAACTGTTTTTT.

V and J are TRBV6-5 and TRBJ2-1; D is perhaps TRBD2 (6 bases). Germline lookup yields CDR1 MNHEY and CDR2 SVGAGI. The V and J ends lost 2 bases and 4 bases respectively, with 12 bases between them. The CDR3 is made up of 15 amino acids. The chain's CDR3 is CASSYERALYNEQFF. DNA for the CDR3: TGTGCCAGCAGTTACGAGCGGGCATTATACAATGAGCAGTTCTTC.

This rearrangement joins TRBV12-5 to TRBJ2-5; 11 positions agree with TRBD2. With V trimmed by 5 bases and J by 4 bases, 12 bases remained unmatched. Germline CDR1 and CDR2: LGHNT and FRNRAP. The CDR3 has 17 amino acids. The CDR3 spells CASGLGGGTSGRETQYF. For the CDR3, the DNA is TGTGCTAGTGGTCTTGGGGGGGGAACTAGCGGGAGAGAGACCCAGTACTTC.

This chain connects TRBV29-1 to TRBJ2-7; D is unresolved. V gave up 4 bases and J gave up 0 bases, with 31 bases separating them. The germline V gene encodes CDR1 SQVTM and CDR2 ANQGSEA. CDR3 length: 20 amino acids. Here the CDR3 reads CSVADVLTSRAAQSSYEQYF. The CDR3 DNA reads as TGCAGCGTTGCTGATGTCTTAACGAGCCGTGCCGCCCAAAGCTCCTACGAGCAGTACTTC.

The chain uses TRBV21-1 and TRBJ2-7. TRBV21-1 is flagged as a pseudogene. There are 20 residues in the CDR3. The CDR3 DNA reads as TGTGCCAGCTGCTATAGAGGCGACCGGACCGCGTGTCATTGGGCCTACGAGCAGTACTTC. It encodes CASCYRGDRTACHWAYEQYF.

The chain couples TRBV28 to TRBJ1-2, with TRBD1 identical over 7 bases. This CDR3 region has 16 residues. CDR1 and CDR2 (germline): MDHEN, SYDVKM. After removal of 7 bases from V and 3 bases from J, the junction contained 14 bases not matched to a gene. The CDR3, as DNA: TGTGCCAGCACAACTGATCGGAGACAGGGCTACTATGGCTACACCTTC. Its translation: CASTTDRRQGYYGYTF.

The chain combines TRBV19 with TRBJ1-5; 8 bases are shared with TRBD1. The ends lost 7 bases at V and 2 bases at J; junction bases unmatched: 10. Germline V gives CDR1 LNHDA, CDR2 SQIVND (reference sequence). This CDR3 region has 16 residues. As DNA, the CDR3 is TGTGCCAGTATTACCCCAGGGGGCGCGGGCAATCAGCCCCAGCATTTT. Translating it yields CASITPGGAGNQPQHF.

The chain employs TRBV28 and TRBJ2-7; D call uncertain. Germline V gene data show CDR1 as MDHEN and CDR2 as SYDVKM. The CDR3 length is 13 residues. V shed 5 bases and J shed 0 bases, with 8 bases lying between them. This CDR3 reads CASSLRYSYEQYF. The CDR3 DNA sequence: TGTGCCAGCAGTCTACGCTACTCCTACGAGCAGTACTTC.

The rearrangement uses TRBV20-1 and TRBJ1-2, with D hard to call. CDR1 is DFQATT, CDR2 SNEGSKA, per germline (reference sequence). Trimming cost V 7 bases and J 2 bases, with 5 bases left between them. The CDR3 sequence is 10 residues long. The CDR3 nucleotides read TGCAGTGGCAGAAACTATGGCTACACCTTC. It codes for CSGRNYGYTF.

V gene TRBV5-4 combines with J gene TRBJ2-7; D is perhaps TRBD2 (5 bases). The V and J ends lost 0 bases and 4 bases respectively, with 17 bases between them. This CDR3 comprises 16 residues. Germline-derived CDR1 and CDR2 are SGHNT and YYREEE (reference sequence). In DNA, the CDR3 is TGTGCCAGCAGCTTGGGTCCTAGCCCAAGGAAGTACGAGCAGTACTTC. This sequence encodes CASSLGPSPRKYEQYF.

The CDR3 DNA reads as TGCGCCAGCAGCCAAGATCCCAGGGCGTACGAGCAGTACTTC. Translating it yields CASSQDPRAYEQYF. The chain has TRBV4-3 and TRBJ2-7; possibly TRBD1 for D (5 bases). The CDR3 has 14 residues. Germline CDR1 reads LGHNA; CDR2 reads YSLEER. The V end was cut by 0 bases, the J end by 4 bases, with 10 bases between.

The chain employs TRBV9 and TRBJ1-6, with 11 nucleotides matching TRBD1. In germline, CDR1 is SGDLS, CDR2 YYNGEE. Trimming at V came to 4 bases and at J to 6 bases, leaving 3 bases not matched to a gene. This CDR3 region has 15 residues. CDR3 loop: CASSPDRGPNSPLHF. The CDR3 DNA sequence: TGTGCCAGCAGCCCGGACAGGGGGCCTAATTCACCCCTCCACTTT.

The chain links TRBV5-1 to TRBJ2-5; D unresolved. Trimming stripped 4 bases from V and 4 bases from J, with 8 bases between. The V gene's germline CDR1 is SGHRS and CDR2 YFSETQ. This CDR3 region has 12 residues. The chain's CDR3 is CASSISLETQYF. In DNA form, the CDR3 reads TGCGCCAGCAGCATTTCCCTAGAGACCCAGTACTTC. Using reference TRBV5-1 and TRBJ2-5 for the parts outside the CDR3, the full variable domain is KAGVTQTPRYLIKTRGQQVTLSCSPISGHRSVSWYQQTPGQGLQFLFEYFSETQRNKGNFPGRFSGRQFSNSRSEMNVSTLELGDSALYLCASSISLETQYFGPGTRLLVL.

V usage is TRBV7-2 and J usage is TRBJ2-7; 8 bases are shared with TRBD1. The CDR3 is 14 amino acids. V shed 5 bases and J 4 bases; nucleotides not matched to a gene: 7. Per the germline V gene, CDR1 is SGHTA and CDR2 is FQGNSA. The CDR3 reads CASSPGGSRYEQYF. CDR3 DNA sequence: TGTGCCAGCAGCCCAGGGGGCTCGCGATACGAGCAGTACTTC.

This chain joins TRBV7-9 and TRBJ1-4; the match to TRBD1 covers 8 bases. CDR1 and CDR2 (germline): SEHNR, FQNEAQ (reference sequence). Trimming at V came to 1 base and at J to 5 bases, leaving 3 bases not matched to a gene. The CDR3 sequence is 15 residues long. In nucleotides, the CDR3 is TGTGCCAGCAGCTTAGATTGGACAGGGAATGAAAAACTGTTTTTT. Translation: CASSLDWTGNEKLFF.

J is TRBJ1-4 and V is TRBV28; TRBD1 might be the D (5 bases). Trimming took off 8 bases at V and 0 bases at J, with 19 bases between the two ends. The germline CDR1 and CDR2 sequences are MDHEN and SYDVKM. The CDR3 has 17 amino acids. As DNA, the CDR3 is TGTGCCAGCGGAGACAGCCGGCTAGTTGCAACTAATGAAAAACTGTTTTTT. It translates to CASGDSRLVATNEKLFF.

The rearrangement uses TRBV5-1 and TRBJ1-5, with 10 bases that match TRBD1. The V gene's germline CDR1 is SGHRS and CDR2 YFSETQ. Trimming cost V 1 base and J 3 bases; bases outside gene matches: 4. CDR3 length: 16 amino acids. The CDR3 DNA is TGCGCCAGCAGCTTGACCGGGACAGGGGACAATCAGCCCCAGCATTTT. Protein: CASSLTGTGDNQPQHF. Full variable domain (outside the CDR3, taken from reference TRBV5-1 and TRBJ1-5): KAGVTQTPRYLIKTRGQQVTLSCSPISGHRSVSWYQQTPGQGLQFLFEYFSETQRNKGNFPGRFSGRQFSNSRSEMNVSTLELGDSALYLCASSLTGTGDNQPQHFGDGTRLSIL.

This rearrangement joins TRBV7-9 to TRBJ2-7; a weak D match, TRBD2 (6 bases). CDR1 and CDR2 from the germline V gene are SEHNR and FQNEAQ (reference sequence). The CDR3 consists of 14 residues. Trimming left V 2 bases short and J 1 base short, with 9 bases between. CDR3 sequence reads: CASSLRGGSYEQYF. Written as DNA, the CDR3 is TGTGCCAGCAGCTTACGGGGAGGTTCCTACGAGCAGTACTTC.

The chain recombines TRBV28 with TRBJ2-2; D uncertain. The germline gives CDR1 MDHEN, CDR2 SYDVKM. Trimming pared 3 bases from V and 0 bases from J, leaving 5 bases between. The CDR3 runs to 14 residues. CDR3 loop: CASSLIANTGELFF. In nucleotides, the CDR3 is TGTGCCAGCAGTTTGATAGCGAACACCGGGGAGCTGTTTTTT.

DNA for the CDR3: TGTGCCTGGAGTTTCCCAACTAGCGGGAGTTTTGCCGAGCAGTACTTC. Its protein is CAWSFPTSGSFAEQYF. The chain has TRBV30 and TRBJ2-7; 11 nucleotides align to TRBD2. Germline CDR1 GTSNPN, CDR2 SVGIG (reference sequence). This CDR3 has 16 amino acids. With 2 bases clipped from V and 6 bases from J, the junction kept 12 bases outside the gene matches. Full variable domain (outside the CDR3, taken from reference TRBV30 and TRBJ2-7): SQTIHQWPATLVQPVGSPLSLECTVEGTSNPNLYWYRQAAGRGLQLLFYSVGIGQISSEVPQNLSASRPQDRQFILSSKKLLLSDSGFYLCAWSFPTSGSFAEQYFGPGTRLTVT.

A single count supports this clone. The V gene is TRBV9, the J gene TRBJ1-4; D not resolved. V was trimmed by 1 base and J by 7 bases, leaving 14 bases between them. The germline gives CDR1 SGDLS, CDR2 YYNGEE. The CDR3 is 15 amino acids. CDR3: CASSVKGGGSEKLFF. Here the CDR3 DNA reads TGTGCCAGCAGCGTAAAGGGAGGTGGGAGTGAAAAACTGTTTTTT.

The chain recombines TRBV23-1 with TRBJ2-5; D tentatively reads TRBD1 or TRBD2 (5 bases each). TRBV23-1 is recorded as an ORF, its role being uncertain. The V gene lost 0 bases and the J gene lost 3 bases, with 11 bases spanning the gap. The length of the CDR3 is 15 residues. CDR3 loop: CASSQSGVFKETQYF. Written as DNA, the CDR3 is TGCGCCAGCAGTCAATCGGGGGTATTCAAAGAGACCCAGTACTTC.

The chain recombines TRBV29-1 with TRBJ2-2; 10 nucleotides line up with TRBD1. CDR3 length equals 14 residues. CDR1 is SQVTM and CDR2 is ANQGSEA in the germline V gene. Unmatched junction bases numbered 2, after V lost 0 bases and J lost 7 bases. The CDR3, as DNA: TGCAGCGTTGAAGAGACAGGGGGCTTCGGGGAGCTGTTTTTT. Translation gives CSVEETGGFGELFF.

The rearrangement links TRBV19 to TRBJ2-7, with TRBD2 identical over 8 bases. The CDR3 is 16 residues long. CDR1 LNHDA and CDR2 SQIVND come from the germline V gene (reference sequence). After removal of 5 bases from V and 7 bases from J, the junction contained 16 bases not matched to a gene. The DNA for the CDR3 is TGTGCCAGTAGTTCACCCCTCTTGGCGGGAGGCGGTGAGCAGTACTTC. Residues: CASSSPLLAGGGEQYF.

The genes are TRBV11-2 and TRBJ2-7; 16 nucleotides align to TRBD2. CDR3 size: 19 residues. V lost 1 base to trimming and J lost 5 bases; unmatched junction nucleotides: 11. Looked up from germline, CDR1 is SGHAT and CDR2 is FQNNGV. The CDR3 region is CASSLAGTSGRVWRNEQYF. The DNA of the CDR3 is TGTGCCAGCAGCTTAGCTGGGACTAGCGGGAGGGTTTGGCGAAACGAGCAGTACTTC.

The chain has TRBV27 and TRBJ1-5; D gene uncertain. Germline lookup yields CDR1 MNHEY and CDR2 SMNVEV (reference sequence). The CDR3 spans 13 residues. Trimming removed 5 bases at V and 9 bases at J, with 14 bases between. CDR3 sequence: CASSKTINRPQHF. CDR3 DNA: TGTGCCAGCAGTAAAACGATAAATAGGCCCCAGCATTTT.

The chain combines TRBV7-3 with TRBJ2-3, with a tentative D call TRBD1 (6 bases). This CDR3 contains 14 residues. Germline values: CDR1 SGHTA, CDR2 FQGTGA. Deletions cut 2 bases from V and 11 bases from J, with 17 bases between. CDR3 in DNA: TGTGCCAGCAGCTTAGTGCAGGGGCCCCGGGTGCAGTATTTT. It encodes CASSLVQGPRVQYF.

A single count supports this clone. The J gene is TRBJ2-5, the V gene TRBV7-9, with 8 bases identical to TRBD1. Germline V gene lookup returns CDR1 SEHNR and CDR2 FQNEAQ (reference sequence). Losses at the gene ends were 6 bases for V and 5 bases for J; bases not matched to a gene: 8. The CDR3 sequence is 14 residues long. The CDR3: CASRLTGVRETQYF. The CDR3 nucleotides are TGTGCCAGCAGGTTGACAGGGGTTCGGGAGACCCAGTACTTC.

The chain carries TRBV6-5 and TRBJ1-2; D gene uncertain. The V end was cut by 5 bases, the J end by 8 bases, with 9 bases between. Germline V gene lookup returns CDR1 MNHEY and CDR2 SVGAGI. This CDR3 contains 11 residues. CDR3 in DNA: TGTGCCAGCAGTGAAGATTTGGGCTACACCTTC. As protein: CASSEDLGYTF.

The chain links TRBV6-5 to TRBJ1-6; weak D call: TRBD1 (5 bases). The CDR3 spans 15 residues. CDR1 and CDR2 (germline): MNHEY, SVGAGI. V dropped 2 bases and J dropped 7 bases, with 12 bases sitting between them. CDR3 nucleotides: TGTGCCAGCAGTTACGTCCGGGACGGCAATTCACCCCTCCACTTT. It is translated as CASSYVRDGNSPLHF.